Listed here are 30 T cell receptor beta chains from one sample, sequenced in a study of CD8+ T cells in alopecia areata. RNA, once extracted, was reverse transcribed into cDNA for use as the sequencing template. Using immunoSEQ multiplex PCR, the repertoire was profiled, and TCRdb retains in-frame clones only, with some absent. The table shows roughly 200,000 clones, with around 50% occurring only once. Treatment: oral pan-JAK inhibitor, 5-10 mg twice daily. The source was CD8+ T cells sorted from blood, collected at week 24, from a patient treated with tofacitinib. These receptors were obtained from a human donor with alopecia areata.

The chain is built from TRBV30 and TRBJ1-2; no definite D call. The V end was cut by 0 bases, the J end by 4 bases, with 18 bases between. The CDR3 loop spans 16 amino acids. Germline V lookup: CDR1 GTSNPN, CDR2 SVGIG (reference sequence). CDR3 bases: TGTGCCTGGAGTGTACAGCGGTACCTCCCGAGCTATGGCTACACCTTC. Translation: CAWSVQRYLPSYGYTF.

This clone turned up a few times. The rearrangement joins TRBV7-9 to TRBJ2-5; D remains unclear. This CDR3 is 13 amino acids long. V lost 3 bases and J lost 0, with 5 bases in between. Germline V lookup: CDR1 SEHNR, CDR2 FQNEAQ (reference sequence). The CDR3 DNA reads as TGTGCCAGCAGCTTTGCTAACCAAGAGACCCAGTACTTC. Protein sequence: CASSFANQETQYF.

This clone was detected only once. V usage is TRBV2 and J usage is TRBJ1-1; D gene unclear. V was cut by 4 bases and J by 4 bases, with 13 bases left in between. Germline assignment: CDR1 SNHLY and CDR2 FYNNEI. The CDR3 has 14 residues. The CDR3 region has the DNA TGTGCCAGCAGTGGTCAGGAGTTTGGCACTGAAGCTTTCTTT. It codes for CASSGQEFGTEAFF.

J is TRBJ2-7 and V is TRBV7-8, with TRBD1 as a possible D gene (6 bases). V was cut by 5 bases and J by 2 bases, with 13 bases left in between. In germline, CDR1 is SGHVS, CDR2 FQNEAQ. This CDR3 comprises 14 residues. The CDR3 loop reads CASSPDRPPYEQYF. The DNA for the CDR3 is TGTGCCAGCAGCCCAGACAGGCCACCCTACGAGCAGTACTTC.

This chain joins TRBV15 and TRBJ2-3; 9 bases align to TRBD2. This CDR3 comprises 17 residues. Trimming took 0 bases from V and 2 from J; bases not matched to a gene: 6. CDR1 and CDR2 (germline): LNHNV, YYDKDF (reference sequence). CDR3 DNA sequence: TGTGCCACCAGCAGAGATCTGGCTAGCGGGGTCACAGATACGCAGTATTTT. Protein: CATSRDLASGVTDTQYF.

V usage is TRBV27 and J usage is TRBJ2-2, with TRBD2 as a possible D gene (6 bases). There are 17 residues in the CDR3. In germline, CDR1 is MNHEY, CDR2 SMNVEV (reference sequence). The ends were cut back, 0 bases at V and 0 bases at J, with 11 bases in the middle. The CDR3 here is CASSLSGGIANTGELFF. CDR3 nucleotide sequence: TGTGCCAGCAGTTTATCTGGCGGGATCGCGAACACCGGGGAGCTGTTTTTT.

The rearrangement links TRBV30 to TRBJ2-5; no definite D call. V lost 4 bases to trimming and J lost 5 bases, with 8 bases between them. This CDR3 is 11 amino acids long. Germline CDR1 and CDR2: GTSNPN and SVGIG (reference sequence). For the CDR3, the DNA is TGTGCCTGGATGAGTCGGGAGACCCAGTACTTC. Translation gives CAWMSRETQYF.

V gene TRBV6-1 combines with J gene TRBJ2-5, with D possibly TRBD2 on 7 matching bases. Germline CDR1 MNHNS, CDR2 SASEGT. The CDR3 runs 13 residues. Trimming removed 8 bases at V and 4 bases at J, with 14 bases between. The CDR3 DNA reads TGTGCCAGCGAGGGAGGGGGAGGAGAGACCCAGTACTTC. Translation: CASEGGGGETQYF.

The chain employs TRBV27 and TRBJ2-7; D possibly uses TRBD1 or TRBD2 (5 bases each). The germline V gene has CDR1 MNHEY and CDR2 SMNVEV (reference sequence). Trimming removed 6 bases from V and 3 bases from J, with 18 bases in between. The CDR3 extends over 15 amino acids. CDR3 amino acids: CASSPIGDGGYEQYF. The CDR3, as DNA: TGTGCCAGCAGCCCCATAGGGGACGGAGGCTACGAGCAGTACTTC.

The chain is built from TRBV29-1 and TRBJ2-1; unclear D gene. This CDR3 spans 14 amino acids. V was shortened by 2 bases and J by 5 bases, with 13 bases between the two germline ends. The germline V gene encodes CDR1 SQVTM and CDR2 ANQGSEA. For the CDR3, the DNA is TGCAGCGTTGAAATGGGTAGTGGGCACAATGAGCAGTTCTTC. Amino acids: CSVEMGSGHNEQFF.

This clone was seen a handful of times. The chain couples TRBV29-1 to TRBJ2-6; D is possibly TRBD2 (6 bases). This CDR3 spans 13 amino acids. In germline, CDR1 is SQVTM, CDR2 ANQGSEA. V shed 4 bases and J shed 2 bases, with 6 bases lying between them. CDR3 in amino acids: CSVAGAGANVLTF. CDR3 nucleotides: TGCAGCGTTGCGGGAGCTGGGGCCAACGTCCTGACTTTC.

The rearrangement joins TRBV19 to TRBJ2-7; perhaps TRBD1 as D (6 bases). Between the trimmed V and J ends, which lost 10 bases and 2 bases, there was a span of 12 bases. CDR3 length: 12 amino acids. Germline CDR1 and CDR2: LNHDA and SQIVND (reference sequence). DNA of the CDR3: TGTGCCACCGGGACAAACACCTACGAGCAGTACTTC. It specifies CATGTNTYEQYF.

The V call is TRBV19, the J call TRBJ2-7; D remains ambiguous. Trimming pared 2 bases from V and 3 bases from J, leaving 8 bases between. The CDR3 is 13 amino acids. Germline V gives CDR1 LNHDA, CDR2 SQIVND (reference sequence). CDR3 residues: CASSIRYGYEQYF. Here the CDR3 DNA reads TGTGCCAGTAGTATACGGTACGGCTACGAGCAGTACTTC.

The chain is built from TRBV30 and TRBJ2-7; D is unresolved. Germline V CDR1 and CDR2: GTSNPN, SVGIG (reference sequence). Trimming left V 2 bases short and J 0 bases short, with 11 bases between. This CDR3 is 14 amino acids long. Here the CDR3 reads CAWSWQHSSYEQYF. CDR3 nucleotide sequence: TGTGCCTGGAGTTGGCAACACAGCTCCTACGAGCAGTACTTC.

The V call is TRBV28, the J call TRBJ2-1; TRBD2 matches at 9 bases. CDR3 length: 16 residues. The J segment lost 2 bases and the V segment lost 5 bases, leaving 7 bases of the junction unmatched. Germline V gene lookup returns CDR1 MDHEN and CDR2 SYDVKM. The CDR3 nucleotides read TGTGCCAGCAGTCCGAAAGCGGGGGGACCCTACAATGAGCAGTTCTTC. Encoded protein: CASSPKAGGPYNEQFF.

This sequence joins TRBV29-1 and TRBJ1-2, with D possibly TRBD1 on 5 matching bases. The CDR3 covers 14 residues. V was trimmed by 0 bases and J by 4 bases, leaving 12 bases between them. The germline gives CDR1 SQVTM, CDR2 ANQGSEA. CDR3 amino acids: CSVEEFWGAYGYTF. The CDR3 DNA reads as TGCAGCGTTGAAGAGTTTTGGGGCGCCTATGGCTACACCTTC.

The table lists this clone with a few counts. The chain has TRBV6-6 and TRBJ2-1, with D perhaps matching TRBD2 (5 bases). Germline-derived CDR1 and CDR2 are MNHNY and SVGAGI (reference sequence). The CDR3 extends over 12 amino acids. Trimming removed 10 bases at V and 4 bases at J, with 11 bases between. The CDR3 DNA reads TGTGCCATCGGTTGGGAGTACAATGAGCAGTTCTTC. It encodes CAIGWEYNEQFF.

This CDR3 is CAWSPQAGVVGETQYF. The CDR3 DNA follows: TGTGCCTGGAGTCCTCAGGCGGGGGTAGTTGGGGAGACCCAGTACTTC. V is TRBV30 and J is TRBJ2-5; the match to TRBD2 covers 7 bases. The length of the CDR3 is 16 residues. Trimming cost V 2 bases and J 5 bases; bases outside gene matches: 14. Germline-derived CDR1 and CDR2 are GTSNPN and SVGIG (reference sequence).

V and J are TRBV13 and TRBJ2-1, with D unclear. The germline CDR1 and CDR2 sequences are PRHDT and FYEKMQ (reference sequence). Trimming took off 5 bases at V and 6 bases at J, with 5 bases between the two ends. The CDR3 is made up of 11 amino acids. The CDR3 reads CASSQSNEQFF. As DNA, the CDR3 is TGTGCCAGCAGCCAATCCAATGAGCAGTTCTTC.

V and J are TRBV28 and TRBJ2-2; 7 nucleotides agree with TRBD2. This CDR3 contains 14 residues. The V and J ends lost 2 bases and 7 bases, in that order; junction bases with no gene match: 4. CDR1 is MDHEN and CDR2 is SYDVKM in the germline V gene. This CDR3 reads CASSLAGDGGELFF. CDR3 DNA: TGTGCCAGCAGTTTAGCGGGGGATGGCGGGGAGCTGTTTTTT.

This clone has just a few counts. Here the CDR3 DNA reads TGCAGCGTTGAAGGACAAACTACTACAGGGGAGCTGTTTTTT. Residues: CSVEGQTTTGELFF. The V gene is TRBV29-1, the J gene TRBJ2-2; no clear D gene. The CDR3 loop spans 14 amino acids. CDR1 and CDR2 from the germline V gene are SQVTM and ANQGSEA. The V and J ends lost 1 base and 8 bases respectively, with 14 bases between them.

The chain couples TRBV6-6 to TRBJ2-5; possibly TRBD1 for D (6 bases). The germline CDR1 and CDR2 sequences are MNHNY and SVGAGI (reference sequence). Trimming cost V 0 bases and J 6 bases, with 8 bases left between them. The CDR3 spans 13 residues. CDR3 in amino acids: CASSYSGAQTQYF. The CDR3 DNA reads TGTGCCAGCAGTTACTCGGGGGCGCAGACCCAGTACTTC.

A remark on this clone: Other nucleotide sequences in the sample specify the same CDR3. The chain employs TRBV5-1 and TRBJ2-1, with a tentative D call TRBD1 (5 bases). The V end was cut by 0 bases, the J end by 4 bases, with 8 bases between. This CDR3 contains 14 residues. Per germline, CDR1 SGHRS and CDR2 YFSETQ. The CDR3 DNA sequence: TGCGCCAGCAGCTTGGAGACAGTTTACAATGAGCAGTTCTTC. Amino acid sequence: CASSLETVYNEQFF.

The chain links TRBV11-2 to TRBJ2-1; a weak D match, TRBD1 (5 bases). This CDR3 is built from 19 residues. V was clipped by 1 base and J by 0 bases, with 19 bases between them. Germline CDR1 SGHAT, CDR2 FQNNGV. Here the CDR3 reads CASSLGGGRVLSSYNEQFF. Here the CDR3 DNA reads TGTGCCAGCAGCTTAGGAGGTGGCAGGGTATTAAGCTCCTACAATGAGCAGTTCTTC.

The V and J genes are TRBV9 and TRBJ1-2; tentatively, D is TRBD1 (5 bases). CDR3 length equals 14 residues. V was clipped by 3 bases and J by 8 bases, with 17 bases between them. Germline lookup yields CDR1 SGDLS and CDR2 YYNGEE. Here the CDR3 DNA reads TGTGCCAGCAGCGATCCTTTGATCGAGGGGGGCTACACCTTC. Its translation: CASSDPLIEGGYTF.

The chain joins TRBV29-1 to TRBJ2-2; tentative D call: TRBD1 (5 bases). The germline CDR1 and CDR2 sequences are SQVTM and ANQGSEA. Trimming took off 4 bases at V and 0 bases at J, with 6 bases between the two ends. The CDR3 is 13 residues long. CDR3 DNA: TGCAGCGTTGCAGGGACGAACACCGGGGAGCTGTTTTTT. Translating gives CSVAGTNTGELFF.

The genes are TRBV30 and TRBJ2-1, with TRBD2 identical over 7 bases. This CDR3 is 13 amino acids long. In germline, CDR1 is GTSNPN, CDR2 SVGIG (reference sequence). The V segment lost 0 bases and the J segment 7 bases; nucleotides outside the gene matches: 3. The CDR3 bases are TGTGCCTGGAGTGTAACTAGCGCGAATGAGCAGTTCTTC. It codes for CAWSVTSANEQFF.

The CDR3 region has the DNA TGTGCCAGCAGCTTAGGAGTGGAGATGAACACCGGGGAGCTGTTTTTT. It is translated as CASSLGVEMNTGELFF. The V gene is TRBV13, the J gene TRBJ2-2; D is unresolved. V lost 0 bases to trimming and J lost 1 base, with 9 bases between them. This CDR3 spans 16 amino acids. Per the germline V gene, CDR1 is PRHDT and CDR2 is FYEKMQ (reference sequence).

The rearrangement links TRBV9 to TRBJ2-7; unclear D gene. The CDR3 is made up of 15 amino acids. Per germline, CDR1 SGDLS and CDR2 YYNGEE. V was pared by 4 bases and J by 2 bases, with 16 bases between. CDR3 nucleotide sequence: TGTGCCAGCAGCTCCAGTGTAGGCCAAACCTACGAGCAGTACTTC. This sequence encodes CASSSSVGQTYEQYF.

This clone came up a few times. This chain joins TRBV12-5 and TRBJ2-5; D tentatively reads TRBD1 or TRBD2 (5 bases each). The CDR3 is 14 amino acids. In germline, CDR1 is LGHNT, CDR2 FRNRAP. Trimming took 7 bases from V and 4 from J, leaving 16 bases between them. The CDR3 is CASAVDSGRETQYF. The CDR3 nucleotides are TGTGCTAGTGCGGTGGATTCAGGGAGAGAGACCCAGTACTTC. Supplemented by reference TRBV12-5 and TRBJ2-5, the full variable domain reads DARVTQTPRHKVTEMGQEVTMRCQPILGHNTVFWYRQTMMQGLELLAYFRNRAPLDDSGMPKDRFSAEMPDATLATLKIQPSEPRDSAVYFCASAVDSGRETQYFGPGTRLLVL.